Presented here are 32 T cell receptor beta chains from one specimen sequenced in a study of breast tumors, draining lymph nodes, adjacent tissues listed by TCRdb under 2016. The protocol used for the library was multiplex PCR. Instrument used: Illumina HiSeq 2000. TCRdb cleaned the public reads at Q25 with fastp, built clones with MiXCR and kept in-frame beta chains. All rows with the same CDR3 protein become a single entry with the most common DNA and genes. A total of approximately 13,000 distinct CDR3 sequences appear in this sample, 45% to 50% of them only once. The ten largest clones represent around 40% of the sample. Sequencing was carried out using tumor-adjacent breast tissue. The origin of the receptors is a female donor with breast cancer. Some clones in this sample may be carry-over from other donors' samples.

The chain joins TRBV5-1 to TRBJ1-4, with TRBD1 as a possible D gene (5 bases). CDR3 length: 15 amino acids. Trimming pared 2 bases from V and 0 bases from J, leaving 8 bases between. Germline loops: CDR1 SGHRS, CDR2 YFSETQ. The CDR3 bases are TGCGCCAGCAGCTTAGGGGCCGCAACTAATGAAAAACTGTTTTTT. This gives the protein CASSLGAATNEKLFF.

DNA of the CDR3: TGTGCCAGCAGCTTAGTGTCTCACGAGCAGTACTTC. Encoded protein: CASSLVSHEQYF. This chain links TRBV7-9 with TRBJ2-7, with D unresolved. Germline assignment: CDR1 SEHNR and CDR2 FQNEAQ (reference sequence). The V end lost 1 base, the J end lost 5 bases, and 6 bases lay between the germline ends. This CDR3 has 12 amino acids. The whole variable domain, filled in from reference TRBV7-9 and TRBJ2-7, reads DTGVSQNPRHKITKRGQNVTFRCDPISEHNRLYWYRQTLGQGPEFLTYFQNEAQLEKSRLLSDRFSAERPKGSFSTLEIQRTEQGDSAMYLCASSLVSHEQYFGPGTRLTVT.

The V and J genes are TRBV3-1 and TRBJ2-5; 10 bases are a match to TRBD2. This CDR3 comprises 17 residues. With V trimmed by 4 bases and J by 7 bases, 15 bases remained unmatched. The V gene's germline CDR1 is LGHDT and CDR2 YNNKEL (reference sequence). Here the CDR3 reads CASSPTLAGAFGGTQYF. The DNA of the CDR3 is TGTGCCAGCAGCCCTACCCTAGCGGGGGCCTTCGGAGGGACCCAGTACTTC.

The CDR3 region has the DNA TGCGCCAGCAGCTTGGGACAGGGGATCCACGAGCAGTACTTC. Amino acid sequence: CASSLGQGIHEQYF. The V and J genes are TRBV5-1 and TRBJ2-7; 8 bases are a match to TRBD1. This CDR3 is built from 14 residues. Unmatched junction bases numbered 4, after V lost 0 bases and J lost 5 bases. CDR1 and CDR2 from the germline V gene are SGHRS and YFSETQ. Drawing the rest from reference TRBV5-1 and TRBJ2-7, the complete variable domain is KAGVTQTPRYLIKTRGQQVTLSCSPISGHRSVSWYQQTPGQGLQFLFEYFSETQRNKGNFPGRFSGRQFSNSRSEMNVSTLELGDSALYLCASSLGQGIHEQYFGPGTRLTVT.

The chain uses TRBV5-6 and TRBJ1-3; D is unclear. Trimming pared 4 bases from V and 4 bases from J, leaving 18 bases between. The CDR3 covers 16 residues. The germline V gene has CDR1 SGHDT and CDR2 YYEEEE. The CDR3 sequence is CASSRSREGGGNTIYF. CDR3 bases: TGTGCCAGCAGCCGGTCAAGAGAAGGAGGAGGAAACACCATATATTTT.

This clonotype has a handful of counts. This chain connects TRBV2 to TRBJ2-1; the D gene could be TRBD1 or TRBD2 (5 bases each). Germline CDR1 and CDR2: SNHLY and FYNNEI. The CDR3 loop spans 16 amino acids. V lost 6 bases and J lost 8, with 23 bases in between. CDR3 coding DNA: TGTGCCAGCAGCCCCTTCCGGGACGTTTTAATCGATGAGCAGTTCTTC. Translated: CASSPFRDVLIDEQFF.

This chain joins TRBV4-1 and TRBJ2-7; the D is unclear. CDR1 is MGHRA and CDR2 is YSYEKL in the germline V gene. CDR3 length: 16 residues. V was trimmed by 0 bases and J by 0 bases, leaving 12 bases between them. The CDR3: CASSQEITVNSYEQYF. As DNA, the CDR3 is TGCGCCAGCAGCCAAGAAATAACAGTCAACTCCTACGAGCAGTACTTC.

This clonotype showed up many times. The chain is built from TRBV6-2 or TRBV6-3 and TRBJ2-1; weak D call: TRBD2 (6 bases). CDR3 length equals 14 residues. V was pared by 7 bases and J by 4 bases, with 14 bases between. Germline CDR1 reads MNHEY; CDR2 reads SVGEGT. In DNA form, the CDR3 reads TGTGCCAGCACGTGGGCTAGCGCTTACAATGAGCAGTTCTTC. Protein sequence: CASTWASAYNEQFF.

The chain recombines TRBV4-2 with TRBJ2-7; D is possibly TRBD1 or TRBD2 (5 bases each). V gave up 3 bases and J gave up 3 bases, with 12 bases separating them. Germline V lookup: CDR1 LGHNA, CDR2 YNFKEQ. This CDR3 has 14 amino acids. As DNA, the CDR3 is TGTGCCAGCAGCCAGGACGGGGCCCTCTACGAGCAGTACTTC. It codes for CASSQDGALYEQYF.

This clonotype turned up a few times. The chain combines TRBV5-1 with TRBJ1-3; D call uncertain. The CDR3 length is 14 residues. Germline V gene sequence: CDR1 SGHRS, CDR2 YFSETQ. V was clipped by 5 bases and J by 0 bases, with 9 bases between them. Written as DNA, the CDR3 is TGCGCCAGCAGACCTCTATTCTCTGGAAACACCATATATTTT. As protein: CASRPLFSGNTIYF.

The chain recombines TRBV6-1 with TRBJ2-1; 8 bases are a match to TRBD2. V was pared by 7 bases and J by 3 bases, with 2 bases of the junction left unmatched. The CDR3 contains 13 residues. Germline lookup yields CDR1 MNHNS and CDR2 SASEGT. In DNA, the CDR3 is TGTGCCAGCAACAGCGGGGGCTACAATGAGCAGTTCTTC. This codes for CASNSGGYNEQFF.

The V and J genes are TRBV5-1 and TRBJ1-5; no definite D call. Germline CDR1 is SGHRS and CDR2 is YFSETQ. V lost 4 bases, J lost 5 bases, and 10 bases lay in between. The length of the CDR3 is 13 residues. CDR3 amino acids: CASSIGLYQPQHF. The CDR3 nucleotides read TGCGCCAGCAGCATAGGCTTGTATCAGCCCCAGCATTTT.

The chain is built from TRBV25-1 and TRBJ1-2; unclear D gene. The V end was cut by 9 bases, the J end by 4 bases, with 30 bases between. The CDR3 has 18 amino acids. Germline values: CDR1 MGHDK, CDR2 SYGVNS. The CDR3 coding sequence is TGTGCCAGGATCTCGTCCTGTTCGCTTACTTCAACGGGCTATGGCTACACCTTC. Translated, it gives CARISSCSLTSTGYGYTF.

Points on this clonotype: The limits of the CDR3 on the DNA are not certain, so only TCRdb's listed CDR3 is given. This rearrangement joins TRBV7-9 to TRBJ1-2. Germline CDR1 is SEHNR and CDR2 is FQNEAQ (reference sequence). The CDR3 totals 14 residues, both ends included. The CDR3 sequence is CASSLGTVGSGSSF.

This clonotype is classed as medium-sized (0.01 to 0.1%). The chain recombines TRBV20-1 with TRBJ2-5, with D perhaps TRBD1 or TRBD2 (5 bases each). Between the trimmed V and J ends, which lost 2 bases and 3 bases, there was a span of 16 bases. Germline CDR1 is DFQATT and CDR2 is SNEGSKA (reference sequence). This CDR3 region has 15 residues. CDR3 residues: CSARPFGASKETQYF. In DNA form, the CDR3 reads TGCAGTGCTAGACCCTTTGGGGCTAGCAAAGAGACCCAGTACTTC.

This clonotype has a single count. The chain uses TRBV20-1 and TRBJ2-7, with 8 bases that match TRBD2. V trimming: 3 bases; J trimming: 1 base; junction bases outside the gene matches: 8. This CDR3 has 15 residues. Germline V gene lookup returns CDR1 DFQATT and CDR2 SNEGSKA (reference sequence). The CDR3 here is CSARVRAGASYEQYF. Written as DNA, the CDR3 is TGCAGTGCTAGGGTTCGAGCGGGGGCTTCCTACGAGCAGTACTTC.

In this sample, this clonotype is medium-sized. This chain links TRBV20-1 with TRBJ2-3; 9 nucleotides line up with TRBD1. V trimming: 7 bases; J trimming: 1 base; junction bases outside the gene matches: 6. The CDR3 totals 14 residues. Germline CDR1 DFQATT, CDR2 SNEGSKA (reference sequence). CDR3 DNA sequence: TGCAGTGTCGACAGGGGGTTCGGCACAGATACGCAGTATTTT. Translation gives CSVDRGFGTDTQYF.

This chain links TRBV6-1 with TRBJ1-2, with D unresolved. The CDR3 length is 12 residues. Per germline, CDR1 MNHNS and CDR2 SASEGT. Trimming removed 5 bases at V and 5 bases at J, with 9 bases between. CDR3 residues: CASSRTDYGYTF. The DNA for the CDR3 is TGTGCCAGCAGTCGGACTGATTATGGCTACACCTTC.

Remarks on this clonotype: At one boundary the junction diverges from the germline segment, which might be a read error. The chain combines TRBV5-1 with TRBJ2-3; a possible D gene is TRBD2 (5 bases). This CDR3 is built from 14 residues. CDR1 and CDR2 from the germline V gene are SGHRS and YFSETQ. Here the CDR3 DNA reads TGTGCCAGCGGCTTGGAGCCGGAGAGCGATACGCAGTATTTT. This codes for CASGLEPESDTQYF. Full variable domain (rest looked up from reference TRBV5-1 and TRBJ2-3): KAGVTQTPRYLIKTRGQQVTLSCSPISGHRSVSWYQQTPGQGLQFLFEYFSETQRNKGNFPGRFSGRQFSNSRSEMNVSTLELGDSALYLCASGLEPESDTQYFGPGTRLTVL.

V usage is TRBV2 and J usage is TRBJ1-2, with D unclear. The CDR3 extends over 13 amino acids. CDR1 is SNHLY, CDR2 FYNNEI, per germline. Trimming removed 3 bases at V and 5 bases at J, with 10 bases between. CDR3 sequence: CASSDQATYGYTF. The CDR3 DNA is TGTGCCAGCAGTGATCAGGCTACATATGGCTACACCTTC.

The chain joins TRBV10-3 to TRBJ1-2, with D perhaps TRBD1 (6 bases). This CDR3 region has 10 residues. The V gene's germline CDR1 is ENHRY and CDR2 SYGVKD. CDR3 loop: CLKRGNGYTF. CDR3 DNA: TGTCTGAAAAGGGGGAATGGCTACACCTTC.

The V gene is TRBV19, the J gene TRBJ1-5, with TRBD1 matching 11 bases. The CDR3 sequence is 16 residues long. Germline V lookup: CDR1 LNHDA, CDR2 SQIVND (reference sequence). V was clipped by 6 bases and J by 3 bases; unmatched bases: 7. The CDR3 coding sequence is TGTGCCAGTAGCGCCCAGGGACAGGGGGACAATCAGCCCCAGCATTTT. Translating gives CASSAQGQGDNQPQHF.

Note on this clonotype: A read error is possible here, since a much larger clone lies one base away. The final CDR3 position lacks the conserved phenylalanine or tryptophan, pointing to a likely read error. V is TRBV7-7 and J is TRBJ2-5; D gene ambiguous. Germline V lookup: CDR1 SSHAT, CDR2 FNYEAQ (reference sequence). CDR3 size: 14 residues. CDR3 DNA: TGTGCTAGCAGCTTAGCCGGTCTACAAGAGACCCAGTACTCC. It is translated as CASSLAGLQETQYS.

In this sample, this clonotype turned up many times. The chain uses TRBV27 and TRBJ1-2, with D possibly being TRBD1 (5 bases). Trimming took off 0 bases at V and 10 bases at J, with 18 bases between the two ends. The CDR3 is made up of 15 amino acids. The V gene's germline CDR1 is MNHEY and CDR2 SMNVEV (reference sequence). CDR3 region: CASSLSRGAGVDYTF. The DNA for the CDR3 is TGTGCCAGCAGTTTATCGAGAGGGGCCGGTGTTGACTACACCTTC.

The CDR3 spells CASSVGTVRAGYTF. The DNA for the CDR3 is TGCGCCAGCAGCGTCGGTACAGTTAGGGCCGGCTACACCTTC. V and J are TRBV5-1 and TRBJ1-2; D gene uncertain. Germline V gene data show CDR1 as SGHRS and CDR2 as YFSETQ. V lost 4 bases, J lost 8 bases, and 18 bases lay in between. CDR3 length: 14 amino acids.

The table lists this clonotype with many counts. This chain connects TRBV5-1 to TRBJ2-1, with a weak D call TRBD1 (5 bases). Trimming stripped 1 base from V and 7 bases from J, with 9 bases between. CDR3 length: 13 residues. Germline values: CDR1 SGHRS, CDR2 YFSETQ. This chain's CDR3 is CASSLPGSNEQFF. CDR3 in DNA: TGCGCCAGCAGCTTGCCAGGGTCAAATGAGCAGTTCTTC.

V and J are TRBV7-9 and TRBJ2-7, with a possible D match to TRBD2 (6 bases). The germline gives CDR1 SEHNR, CDR2 FQNEAQ (reference sequence). This CDR3 contains 14 residues. Trimming stripped 4 bases from V and 9 bases from J, with 19 bases between. The CDR3 loop reads CASSSLGTASLQYF. In DNA form, the CDR3 reads TGTGCCAGCAGCTCCCTCGGGACTGCCTCGTTGCAGTACTTC.

The chain employs TRBV7-9 and TRBJ2-2, with D unclear. Germline V gene data show CDR1 as SEHNR and CDR2 as FQNEAQ (reference sequence). V dropped 7 bases and J dropped 0 bases, with 12 bases sitting between them. The CDR3 consists of 15 residues. Here the CDR3 reads CASIVERTNTGELFF. The CDR3 DNA reads TGTGCCAGCATCGTGGAACGTACGAACACCGGGGAGCTGTTTTTT.

This clonotype was detected many times. This could be a read error, since a much larger clone is one nucleotide away. V and J are TRBV7-3 and TRBJ2-5; 7 bases are shared with TRBD1. Germline assignment: CDR1 SGHTA and CDR2 FQGTGA. The CDR3 runs 15 residues. The CDR3 DNA is TGTGCCAGCAGCAGCACAGGGGTCGAAGAAGAGACCCAGCACTTC. Its protein product is CASSSTGVEEETQHF.

Comments on this clonotype: No DNA is shown, since the ends of the CDR3 on it are uncertain; the CDR3 is the one TCRdb lists. The CDR3 is CASSVGGLLGDEQYFGPGTGELFF. This chain links TRBV9 with TRBJ2-2; TRBD2 is the table's D call, not checked against the DNA. CDR1 SGDLS and CDR2 YYNGEE come from the germline V gene. 24 amino acids form the CDR3, both terminal residues included.

The sample holds many counts of this clonotype. This sequence joins TRBV28 and TRBJ2-2, with 8 bases matching TRBD1. Per the germline V gene, CDR1 is MDHEN and CDR2 is SYDVKM. The CDR3 is made up of 15 amino acids. The trim removed 6 bases at V and 2 bases at J, leaving 5 bases unmatched. The CDR3: CASRSGQGNTGELFF. The CDR3, as DNA: TGTGCCAGCAGATCCGGACAGGGTAACACCGGGGAGCTGTTTTTT.

This clonotype is labeled medium-sized. This chain connects TRBV12-3 or TRBV12-4 to TRBJ2-2; 9 nucleotides line up with TRBD1. CDR3 length: 15 amino acids. J gave up 4 bases and V 6 bases, and 6 bases lay outside the gene matches. The CDR3 is CASRNRGRGTGELFF. The CDR3 nucleotides read TGTGCCAGCAGGAACAGGGGGCGCGGCACCGGGGAGCTGTTTTTT.